The rows below give T cell receptor beta chains drawn from one sample of a study of T cell responses to AZD1222 COVID-19 vaccine. Clones were read by immunoSEQ multiplex PCR, and TCRdb kept only the in-frame ones, dropping some. The table records over 150,000 clones, over 85% of them present only once. The source material was peripheral blood, sampled 28 days after the second dose of the MenACWY control vaccine. The receptor set was obtained from an adult who received the MenACWY meningococcal vaccine as a control. CDR3s include the opening cysteine and the closing phenylalanine or tryptophan. The order of the fields is clone size, J gene, D gene, V gene, CDR3 protein, CDR3 DNA. D genes are given only for firm matches. Size values are once, few and many counts, or a class for expanded clones, and some rows have none.

clone size: .
J gene: TRBJ1-4
D gene: .
V gene: TRBV6-6
CDR3 protein: CASSYSPGPNEKLFF
CDR3 DNA: TGTGCCAGCAGTTACTCACCAGGGCCAAATGAAAAACTGTTTTTT

clone size: .
J gene: TRBJ1-2
D gene: .
V gene: TRBV6-6
CDR3 protein: CASSRDTVDGYTF
CDR3 DNA: TGTGCCAGCAGCAGGGACACGGTCGACGGCTACACCTTC

clone size: .
J gene: TRBJ1-5
D gene: TRBD1
V gene: TRBV5-1
CDR3 protein: CASSTGQVNQPQHF
CDR3 DNA: TGCGCCAGCAGCACCGGACAGGTTAATCAGCCCCAGCATTTT

clone size: .
J gene: TRBJ1-1
D gene: TRBD1
V gene: TRBV7-9
CDR3 protein: CASSANRGQGGTEAFF
CDR3 DNA: TGTGCCAGCAGTGCCAACAGGGGGCAAGGTGGGACTGAAGCTTTCTTT

clone size: few
J gene: TRBJ1-2
D gene: TRBD1
V gene: TRBV7-9
CDR3 protein: CASSPSDRGLASYTF
CDR3 DNA: TGTGCCAGCAGCCCCTCGGACAGGGGGCTTGCGAGCTACACCTTC

clone size: .
J gene: TRBJ2-7
D gene: TRBD2
V gene: TRBV19
CDR3 protein: CASSPGEAGAYEQYF
CDR3 DNA: TGTGCCAGTAGCCCCGGCGAAGCGGGGGCCTACGAGCAGTACTTC

clone size: .
J gene: TRBJ1-4
D gene: .
V gene: TRBV12-3/TRBV12-4
CDR3 protein: CASSLARDRPFF
CDR3 DNA: TGTGCCAGCAGTTTAGCGCGAGACAGGCCGTTTTTT

clone size: .
J gene: TRBJ2-7
D gene: TRBD1
V gene: TRBV5-6
CDR3 protein: CASSLGQGHEQYF
CDR3 DNA: TGTGCCAGCAGCTTGGGACAGGGCCACGAGCAGTACTTC

clone size: .
J gene: TRBJ2-6
D gene: .
V gene: TRBV30
CDR3 protein: CAWSGGFSSGANVLTF
CDR3 DNA: TGTGCCTGGAGTGGGGGATTTAGCTCTGGGGCCAACGTCCTGACTTTC

clone size: .
J gene: TRBJ1-2
D gene: .
V gene: TRBV7-2
CDR3 protein: CASSLFGSDRIYYGYTF
CDR3 DNA: TGTGCCAGCAGCTTATTTGGATCCGACAGAATCTACTATGGCTACACCTTC

clone size: .
J gene: TRBJ1-5
D gene: TRBD1
V gene: TRBV25-1
CDR3 protein: CASSELGQGDQPQHF
CDR3 DNA: TGTGCCAGCAGTGAGTTGGGACAGGGGGATCAGCCCCAGCATTTT

clone size: .
J gene: TRBJ1-4
D gene: .
V gene: TRBV4-1
CDR3 protein: CASSQSSGKVDEKLFF
CDR3 DNA: TGCGCCAGCAGCCAAAGTAGCGGTAAAGTAGATGAAAAACTGTTTTTT

clone size: .
J gene: TRBJ1-5
D gene: .
V gene: TRBV7-3
CDR3 protein: CARFITGFNQPQHF
CDR3 DNA: TGTGCCAGATTCATTACGGGTTTCAATCAGCCCCAGCATTTT

clone size: .
J gene: TRBJ1-3
D gene: .
V gene: TRBV7-8
CDR3 protein: CASSLDSRYSGNTIYF
CDR3 DNA: TGTGCCAGCAGCTTAGATTCCCGATACTCTGGAAACACCATATATTTT

clone size: .
J gene: TRBJ1-2
D gene: .
V gene: TRBV27
CDR3 protein: CASSRYNYGYTF
CDR3 DNA: TGTGCCAGCAGTCGTTACAATTATGGCTACACCTTC

clone size: .
J gene: TRBJ1-1
D gene: .
V gene: TRBV7-2
CDR3 protein: CASSLGGSRGTEAFF
CDR3 DNA: TGTGCCAGCAGCTTAGGAGGTAGCAGGGGCACTGAAGCTTTCTTT

clone size: .
J gene: TRBJ1-1
D gene: TRBD1
V gene: TRBV7-8
CDR3 protein: CASSLWSGGGPTEAFF
CDR3 DNA: TGTGCCAGCAGCTTATGGTCAGGGGGCGGTCCGACTGAAGCTTTCTTT

clone size: .
J gene: TRBJ1-6
D gene: TRBD1
V gene: TRBV4-1
CDR3 protein: CASSGRDRRINSPLHF
CDR3 DNA: TGCGCCAGCAGCGGCCGGGACAGGAGGATTAATTCACCCCTCCACTTT

clone size: once
J gene: TRBJ2-5
D gene: .
V gene: TRBV19
CDR3 protein: CASSISTGAAGTETQYF
CDR3 DNA: TGTGCCAGTAGTATCTCCACGGGGGCAGCGGGGACGGAGACCCAGTACTTC

clone size: once
J gene: TRBJ1-1
D gene: .
V gene: TRBV5-1
CDR3 protein: CASSLAGSTEAFF
CDR3 DNA: TGCGCCAGCAGCTTGGCCGGGAGTACTGAAGCTTTCTTT

clone size: .
J gene: TRBJ1-6
D gene: .
V gene: TRBV25-1
CDR3 protein: CASSEYIGGGSPLHF
CDR3 DNA: TGTGCCAGCAGTGAATATATTGGGGGAGGCTCACCCCTCCACTTT

clone size: .
J gene: TRBJ2-7
D gene: TRBD2
V gene: TRBV12-3/TRBV12-4
CDR3 protein: CASGRAGLYEQYF
CDR3 DNA: TGTGCCAGCGGGAGGGCAGGGCTCTACGAGCAGTACTTC

clone size: .
J gene: TRBJ2-1
D gene: TRBD2
V gene: TRBV11-2
CDR3 protein: CASSAGGTDVNEQFF
CDR3 DNA: TGTGCCAGCTCGGCGGGGGGGACAGATGTGAATGAGCAGTTCTTC

clone size: .
J gene: TRBJ1-1
D gene: .
V gene: TRBV18
CDR3 protein: CASSRQTTGTEAFF
CDR3 DNA: TGTGCCAGCTCACGACAGACCACGGGGACTGAAGCTTTCTTT

clone size: .
J gene: TRBJ1-5
D gene: .
V gene: TRBV15
CDR3 protein: CATSRVPASGPQHF
CDR3 DNA: TGTGCCACCAGCAGAGTTCCAGCTTCGGGACCCCAGCATTTT

clone size: .
J gene: TRBJ1-4
D gene: .
V gene: TRBV7-2
CDR3 protein: CASSRDRATNEKLFF
CDR3 DNA: TGTGCCAGCAGTCGAGACCGCGCAACTAATGAAAAACTGTTTTTT

clone size: .
J gene: TRBJ2-3
D gene: TRBD2
V gene: TRBV5-1
CDR3 protein: CASSLEALAGPDTQYF
CDR3 DNA: TGCGCCAGCAGCTTGGAGGCACTAGCGGGGCCAGATACGCAGTATTTT

clone size: .
J gene: TRBJ2-2
D gene: .
V gene: TRBV28
CDR3 protein: CASTALVTPGELFF
CDR3 DNA: TGTGCCAGCACGGCCCTCGTAACCCCCGGGGAGCTGTTTTTT

clone size: .
J gene: TRBJ2-2
D gene: TRBD2
V gene: TRBV28
CDR3 protein: CATRAGATNTGELFF
CDR3 DNA: TGTGCCACCAGAGCGGGGGCCACGAACACCGGGGAGCTGTTTTTT

clone size: .
J gene: TRBJ1-1
D gene: .
V gene: TRBV5-5
CDR3 protein: CASSPRGLRDYTEAFF
CDR3 DNA: TGTGCCAGCAGCCCGAGGGGCCTTAGGGATTACACTGAAGCTTTCTTT

clone size: .
J gene: TRBJ2-2
D gene: .
V gene: TRBV4-2
CDR3 protein: CASSARRSNTGELFF
CDR3 DNA: TGTGCCAGCAGCGCCCGCCGATCGAACACCGGGGAGCTGTTTTTT

clone size: .
J gene: TRBJ1-6
D gene: .
V gene: TRBV27
CDR3 protein: CASSRWSRGGYNSPLHF
CDR3 DNA: TGTGCCAGCAGCCGATGGAGCAGGGGAGGCTATAATTCACCCCTCCACTTT

clone size: .
J gene: TRBJ1-3
D gene: .
V gene: TRBV28
CDR3 protein: CAIEGSSGNTIYF
CDR3 DNA: TGTGCCATCGAGGGGAGCTCTGGAAACACCATATATTTT

clone size: .
J gene: TRBJ1-1
D gene: .
V gene: TRBV20-1
CDR3 protein: CSASSGRGGRTEAFF
CDR3 DNA: TGCAGTGCTAGTTCAGGACGGGGAGGGAGGACTGAAGCTTTCTTT